Each of the 16 T cell receptor beta chains below was sequenced from the same sample in a study of blood T cell repertoires in COVID-19. Profiling relied on immunoSEQ multiplex PCR, and the TCRdb table lists in-frame clones only, not all of them. This sample carries about 250,000 clones, about 80% of them seen once, and the ten largest clones take roughly 14%. Material: peripheral blood. Every receptor here comes from a person aged 70 to 79 with COVID-19, enrolled during active disease.

V and J are TRBV5-4 and TRBJ1-1, with D possibly TRBD1 on 5 matching bases. This CDR3 contains 13 residues. Germline CDR1 SGHNT, CDR2 YYREEE (reference sequence). V was clipped by 8 bases and J by 4 bases, with 15 bases between them. This CDR3 is CASGGFGSTEAFF. Here the CDR3 DNA reads TGTGCCAGTGGGGGGTTTGGGAGCACTGAAGCTTTCTTT. Variable domain in full (rest from reference TRBV5-4 and TRBJ1-1): ETGVTQSPTHLIKTRGQQVTLRCSSQSGHNTVSWYQQALGQGPQFIFQYYREEENGRGNFPPRFSGLQFPNYSSELNVNALELDDSALYLCASGGFGSTEAFFGQGTRLTVV.

For this clone: This sample includes further DNA sequences coding for the same CDR3. The chain recombines TRBV19 with TRBJ2-3; 7 nucleotides align to TRBD2. CDR3 size: 15 residues. V shed 3 bases and J 0 bases; nucleotides not matched to a gene: 3. The germline V gene encodes CDR1 LNHDA and CDR2 SQIVND (reference sequence). The CDR3 coding sequence is TGTGCCAGTAGTATCGGACTAGTCAGCACAGATACGCAGTATTTT. It encodes CASSIGLVSTDTQYF.

V usage is TRBV14 and J usage is TRBJ2-7; TRBD1 is a possible D gene (5 bases). Trimming cost V 4 bases and J 2 bases, with 12 bases left between them. CDR3 length: 14 residues. Germline V gives CDR1 SGHDN, CDR2 FVKESK. This CDR3 is CASSRQKLTYEQYF. In DNA, the CDR3 is TGTGCCAGCAGCCGACAGAAACTTACCTACGAGCAGTACTTC.

This clone has a single count. This chain links TRBV6-1 with TRBJ1-3; 7 positions match TRBD1. Looked up from germline, CDR1 is MNHNS and CDR2 is SASEGT. Unmatched junction bases numbered 10, after V lost 2 bases and J lost 0 bases. This CDR3 is 18 amino acids long. CDR3 protein: CASSESPQGPGSGNTIYF. In DNA, the CDR3 is TGTGCCAGCAGTGAATCCCCACAGGGGCCCGGCTCTGGAAACACCATATATTTT.

The rearrangement joins TRBV21-1 to TRBJ2-7; TRBD2 is taken as the D call from the table, unchecked against the DNA. TRBV21-1 has pseudogene status. CDR3 length: 16 amino acids. The CDR3 DNA reads TGTGCCAGCAGCAAAGGCTCCCCTAGGGGGGGCTACGAGCAGTACTTC. Residues: CASSKGSPRGGYEQYF.

The chain links TRBV9 to TRBJ2-1; 8 nucleotides match TRBD2. V lost 0 bases and J lost 4; bases outside the gene matches: 6. CDR1 is SGDLS and CDR2 is YYNGEE in the germline V gene. The CDR3 has 16 amino acids. DNA of the CDR3: TGTGCCAGCAGCGTAGACATAGCGGGGATATACAATGAGCAGTTCTTC. It encodes CASSVDIAGIYNEQFF.

This clone was counted a few times. This chain joins TRBV30 and TRBJ1-5; TRBD1 agrees at 9 bases. The CDR3 extends over 15 amino acids. In germline, CDR1 is GTSNPN, CDR2 SVGIG (reference sequence). Germline trimming cut 0 bases from V and 6 bases from J; bases unmatched to any gene: 6. The DNA for the CDR3 is TGTGCCTGGAGTGTATGGGGGACAGGGCCTCAGCCCCAGCATTTT. This gives the protein CAWSVWGTGPQPQHF.

V usage is TRBV24-1 and J usage is TRBJ1-5, with TRBD1 identical over 12 bases. Germline V gene lookup returns CDR1 KGHDR and CDR2 SFDVKD. With V trimmed by 2 bases and J by 7 bases, 11 bases remained unmatched. The length of the CDR3 is 18 residues. CDR3 bases: TGTGCCACCAGTGATTGGGGGGGACAGGGGGCATGGGGCCAGCCCCAGCATTTT. Translation: CATSDWGGQGAWGQPQHF.

The V and J genes are TRBV30 and TRBJ1-5; tentative D call: TRBD1 (5 bases). Trimming took 1 base from V and 4 from J, leaving 8 bases between them. Per the germline V gene, CDR1 is GTSNPN and CDR2 is SVGIG (reference sequence). The CDR3 sequence is 13 residues long. Here the CDR3 DNA reads TGTGCCTGGAGTGCGGAGGGGAATCAGCCCCAGCATTTT. Its protein product is CAWSAEGNQPQHF. Filled out from reference TRBV30 and TRBJ1-5, the complete variable domain reads SQTIHQWPATLVQPVGSPLSLECTVEGTSNPNLYWYRQAAGRGLQLLFYSVGIGQISSEVPQNLSASRPQDRQFILSSKKLLLSDSGFYLCAWSAEGNQPQHFGDGTRLSIL.

This chain joins TRBV3-1 (or the pseudogene TRBV3-2) and TRBJ2-5; TRBD1 might be the D (5 bases). The CDR3 runs to 16 residues. Trimming left V 0 bases short and J 3 bases short, with 14 bases between. CDR1 is LGHDT and CDR2 is YNNKEL in the germline V gene (reference sequence). CDR3: CASSQEAKGNEETQYF. The CDR3 nucleotides are TGTGCCAGCAGCCAAGAGGCAAAGGGGAATGAAGAGACCCAGTACTTC.

The gene calls are TRBV28 and TRBJ2-1, with 13 bases lining up with TRBD2. The CDR3 runs 18 residues. The germline V gene encodes CDR1 MDHEN and CDR2 SYDVKM. Trimming took 2 bases from V and 9 from J; bases not matched to a gene: 13. The CDR3 protein is CASSLVTSGGAYQGEQFF. The CDR3 DNA follows: TGTGCCAGCAGTTTAGTTACTAGCGGGGGGGCCTATCAGGGTGAGCAGTTCTTC.

V usage is TRBV19 and J usage is TRBJ1-5; possibly TRBD1 for D (5 bases). Trimming removed 6 bases from V and 9 bases from J, with 15 bases in between. The CDR3 consists of 13 residues. Germline values: CDR1 LNHDA, CDR2 SQIVND (reference sequence). CDR3 nucleotides: TGTGCCAGTAGCTCGGCCGGGGGTTTGCCCCAGCATTTT. Translating gives CASSSAGGLPQHF.

V gene TRBV6-5 combines with J gene TRBJ1-1, with a weak D call TRBD1 (6 bases). The length of the CDR3 is 12 residues. V lost 6 bases, J lost 7 bases, and 12 bases lay in between. Germline lookup yields CDR1 MNHEY and CDR2 SVGAGI. CDR3 sequence: CASRNRGIEAFF. For the CDR3, the DNA is TGTGCCAGCAGGAATAGGGGGATTGAAGCTTTCTTT.

This clone occurred a few times. The V gene is TRBV3-1 (or the pseudogene TRBV3-2), the J gene TRBJ1-4, with TRBD1 identical over 9 bases. This CDR3 comprises 15 residues. The ends lost 1 base at V and 7 bases at J; junction bases unmatched: 4. Germline CDR1 reads LGHDT; CDR2 reads YNNKEL (reference sequence). Written as DNA, the CDR3 is TGTGCCAGCAGCCAAGGGGGGACAGGGAGTGAAAAACTGTTTTTT. It encodes CASSQGGTGSEKLFF.

The chain couples TRBV7-3 to TRBJ2-7, with TRBD2 identical over 9 bases. Germline CDR1 SGHTA, CDR2 FQGTGA. The CDR3 is 15 residues long. Trimming cost V 3 bases and J 3 bases; bases outside gene matches: 6. The CDR3 is CASSLGAGGGYEQYF. The DNA of the CDR3 is TGTGCCAGCAGCTTGGGTGCGGGAGGGGGCTACGAGCAGTACTTC.

The rearrangement joins TRBV2 to TRBJ2-2; 9 bases align to TRBD2. The CDR3 runs 15 residues. The ends lost 8 bases at V and 3 bases at J; junction bases unmatched: 7. The germline V gene has CDR1 SNHLY and CDR2 FYNNEI. CDR3 region: CASAGTSLYTGELFF. CDR3 DNA: TGTGCCAGCGCGGGGACTAGCCTTTACACCGGGGAGCTGTTTTTT.